This record looks at one TCR beta chain sequence and its context. CD8+CD57+ cell expansion, shown by flow cytometry, had occurred in the patients selected for sequencing. This record belongs to a study of CD8+CD57+ T cells in acquired aplastic anemia. Genomic DNA acted as the template from which TCR beta VDJ combination and CDR3 sequence profiling were carried out. Each CDR3 protein gets one entry after TCRdb re-called the reads with MiXCR. The data show roughly 500,000 distinct CDR3 sequences, 25% to 40% seen once. This CDR3 spans 16 amino acids. Trimming took off 4 bases at V and 2 bases at J, with 16 bases between the two ends. Germline loops: CDR1 PRHDT, CDR2 FYEKMQ (reference sequence).

V is TRBV13 and J is TRBJ2-3, with D possibly matching TRBD1 (6 bases). The origin of this receptor is a human donor with aplastic anemia. Sequencing input: sorted CD4+, CD8+, or CD8+CD57+ T cells (not recorded which) from PBMCs. The chain's CDR3 is CASSSTPGHHTDTQYF. The CDR3 DNA reads TGTGCCAGCAGCTCCACCCCGGGACACCACACAGATACGCAGTATTTT.